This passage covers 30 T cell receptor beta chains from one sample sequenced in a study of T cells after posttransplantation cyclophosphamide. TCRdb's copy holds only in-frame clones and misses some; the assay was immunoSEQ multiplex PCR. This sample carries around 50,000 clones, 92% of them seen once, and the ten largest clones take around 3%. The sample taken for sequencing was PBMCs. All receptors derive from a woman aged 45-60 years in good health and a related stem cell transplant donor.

Here the CDR3 reads CASNRVTGELFF. The CDR3 DNA follows: TGTGCCAGCAATCGGGTCACCGGGGAGCTGTTTTTT. V and J are TRBV9 and TRBJ2-2, with D unclear. CDR3 size: 12 residues. The germline V gene encodes CDR1 SGDLS and CDR2 YYNGEE. V shed 6 bases and J shed 4 bases, with 7 bases lying between them.

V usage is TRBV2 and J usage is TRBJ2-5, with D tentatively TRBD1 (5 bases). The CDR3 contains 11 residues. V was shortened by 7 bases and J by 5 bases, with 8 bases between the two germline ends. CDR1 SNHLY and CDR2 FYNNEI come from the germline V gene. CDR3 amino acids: CASTRDETQYF. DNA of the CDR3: TGTGCCAGCACCAGGGATGAGACCCAGTACTTC.

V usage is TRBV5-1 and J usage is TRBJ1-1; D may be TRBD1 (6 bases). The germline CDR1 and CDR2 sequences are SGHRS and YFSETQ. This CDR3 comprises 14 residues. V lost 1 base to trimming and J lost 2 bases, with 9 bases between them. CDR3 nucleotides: TGCGCCAGCAGCTTGACAGGGATTAACACTGAAGCTTTCTTT. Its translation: CASSLTGINTEAFF.

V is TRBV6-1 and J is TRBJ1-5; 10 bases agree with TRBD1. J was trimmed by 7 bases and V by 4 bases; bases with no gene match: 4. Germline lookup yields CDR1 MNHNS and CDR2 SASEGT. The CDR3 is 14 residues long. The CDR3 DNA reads TGTGCCAGCAGTGGGGGGGACAGGGGCCAGCCCCAGCATTTT. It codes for CASSGGDRGQPQHF.

CDR3 residues: CASTGGQNTEAFF. The CDR3, as DNA: TGTGCCAGCACCGGGGGGCAGAACACTGAAGCTTTCTTT. The V gene is TRBV9, the J gene TRBJ1-1, with D perhaps matching TRBD1 (6 bases). The CDR3 extends over 13 amino acids. CDR1 SGDLS and CDR2 YYNGEE come from the germline V gene. V was cut by 6 bases and J by 1 base, with 10 bases left in between.

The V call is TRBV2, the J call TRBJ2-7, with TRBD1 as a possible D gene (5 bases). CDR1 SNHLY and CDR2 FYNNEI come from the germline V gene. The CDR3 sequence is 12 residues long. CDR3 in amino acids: CAGAVFSYEQYF. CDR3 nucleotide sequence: TGTGCAGGGGCGGTTTTTTCCTACGAGCAGTACTTC. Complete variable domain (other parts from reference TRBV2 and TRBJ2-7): EPEVTQTPSHQVTQMGQEVILRCVPISNHLYFYWYRQILGQKVEFLVSFYNNEISEKSEIFDDQFSVERPDGSNFTLKIRSTKLEDSAMYFCAGAVFSYEQYFGPGTRLTVT.

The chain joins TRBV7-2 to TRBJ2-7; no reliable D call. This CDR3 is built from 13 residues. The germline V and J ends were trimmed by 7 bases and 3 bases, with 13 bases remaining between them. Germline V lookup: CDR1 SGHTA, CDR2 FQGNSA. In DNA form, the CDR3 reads TGTGCCAGCACCCTACAGAAACACTACGAGCAGTACTTC. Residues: CASTLQKHYEQYF.

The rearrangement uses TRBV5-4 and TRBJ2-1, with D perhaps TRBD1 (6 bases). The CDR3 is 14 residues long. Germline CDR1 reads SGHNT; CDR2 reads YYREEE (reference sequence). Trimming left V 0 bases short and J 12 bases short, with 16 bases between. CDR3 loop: CASSLEGSVGGQFF. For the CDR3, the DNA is TGTGCCAGCAGCTTGGAGGGGTCGGTAGGGGGGCAGTTCTTC.

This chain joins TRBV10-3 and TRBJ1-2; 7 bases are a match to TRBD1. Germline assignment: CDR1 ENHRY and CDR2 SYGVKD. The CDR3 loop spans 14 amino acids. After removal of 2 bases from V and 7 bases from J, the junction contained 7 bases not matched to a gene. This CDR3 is CAISERQGFGGYTF. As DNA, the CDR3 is TGTGCCATCAGTGAGCGACAGGGTTTTGGTGGCTACACCTTC.

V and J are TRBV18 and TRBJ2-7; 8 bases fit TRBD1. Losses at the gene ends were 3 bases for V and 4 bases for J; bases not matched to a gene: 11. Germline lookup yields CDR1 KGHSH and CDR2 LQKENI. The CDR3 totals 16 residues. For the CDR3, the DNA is TGTGCCAGCTCACCTAACCGCTACAGGGGGTCGTACGAGCAGTACTTC. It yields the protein CASSPNRYRGSYEQYF.

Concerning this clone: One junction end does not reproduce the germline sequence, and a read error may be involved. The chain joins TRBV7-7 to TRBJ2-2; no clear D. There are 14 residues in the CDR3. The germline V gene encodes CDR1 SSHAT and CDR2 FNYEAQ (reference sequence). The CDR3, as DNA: TGTGCTAGCAGCCCCCTCGGCGGTTCCGGGGAGCTGTTTTTT. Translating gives CASSPLGGSGELFF.

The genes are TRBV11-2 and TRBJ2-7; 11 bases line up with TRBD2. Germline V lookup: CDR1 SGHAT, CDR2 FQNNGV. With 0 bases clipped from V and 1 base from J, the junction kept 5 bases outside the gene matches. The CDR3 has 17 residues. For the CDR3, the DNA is TGTGCCAGCAGCTTAGACTCCGGGACTAGCGGATCCTACGAGCAGTACTTC. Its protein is CASSLDSGTSGSYEQYF.

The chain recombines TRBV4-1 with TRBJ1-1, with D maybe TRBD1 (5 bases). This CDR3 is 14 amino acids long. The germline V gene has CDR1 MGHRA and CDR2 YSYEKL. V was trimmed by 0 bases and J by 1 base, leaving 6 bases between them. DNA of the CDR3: TGCGCCAGCAGCCAAGAGGGGCGGAACACTGAAGCTTTCTTT. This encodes CASSQEGRNTEAFF.

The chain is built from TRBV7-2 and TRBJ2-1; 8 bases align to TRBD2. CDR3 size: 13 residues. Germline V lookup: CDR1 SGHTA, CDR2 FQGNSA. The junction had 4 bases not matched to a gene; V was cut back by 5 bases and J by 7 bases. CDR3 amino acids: CASSTRGGNEQFF. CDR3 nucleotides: TGTGCCAGCAGCACCCGGGGGGGTAATGAGCAGTTCTTC.

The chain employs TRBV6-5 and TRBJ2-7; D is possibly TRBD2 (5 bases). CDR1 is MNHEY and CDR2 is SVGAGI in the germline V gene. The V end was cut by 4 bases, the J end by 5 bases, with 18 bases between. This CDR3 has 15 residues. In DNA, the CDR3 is TGTGCCAGCAGTTCACCGGGATTAATCAGCGACGAGCAGTACTTC. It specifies CASSSPGLISDEQYF.

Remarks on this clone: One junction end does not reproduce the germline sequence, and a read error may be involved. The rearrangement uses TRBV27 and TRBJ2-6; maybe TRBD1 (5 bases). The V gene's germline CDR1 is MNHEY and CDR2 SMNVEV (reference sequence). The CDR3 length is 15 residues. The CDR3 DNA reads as TGTGCCAGCAGTTTAGGGCAGTCTGGGGCCAACGTCCTGATTTTC. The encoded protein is CASSLGQSGANVLIF.

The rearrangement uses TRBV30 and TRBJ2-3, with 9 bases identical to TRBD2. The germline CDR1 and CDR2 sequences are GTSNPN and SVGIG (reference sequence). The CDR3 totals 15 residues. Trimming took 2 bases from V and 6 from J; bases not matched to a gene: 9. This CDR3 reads CAWSILAGRSDTQYF. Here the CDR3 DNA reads TGTGCCTGGAGTATTCTAGCGGGACGGTCGGATACGCAGTATTTT.

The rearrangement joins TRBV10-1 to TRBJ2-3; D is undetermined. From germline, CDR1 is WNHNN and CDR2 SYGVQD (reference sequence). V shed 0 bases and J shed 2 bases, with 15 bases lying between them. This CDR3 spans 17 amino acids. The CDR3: CASSESLETQLTDTQYF. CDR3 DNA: TGCGCCAGCAGTGAGTCGTTGGAGACCCAACTCACAGATACGCAGTATTTT.

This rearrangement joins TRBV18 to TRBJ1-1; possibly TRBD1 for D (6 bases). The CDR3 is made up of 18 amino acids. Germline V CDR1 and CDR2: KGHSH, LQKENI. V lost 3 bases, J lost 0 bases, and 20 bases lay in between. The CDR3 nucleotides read TGTGCCAGCTCACCCATGAATGTACCGGGACACCTGAACACTGAAGCTTTCTTT. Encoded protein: CASSPMNVPGHLNTEAFF.

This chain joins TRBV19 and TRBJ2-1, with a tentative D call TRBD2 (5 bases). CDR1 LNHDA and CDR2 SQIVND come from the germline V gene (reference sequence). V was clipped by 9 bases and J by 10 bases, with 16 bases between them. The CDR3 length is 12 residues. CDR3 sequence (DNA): TGTGCCAGCTCTTCGGGGTTCTACGAGCAGTTCTTC. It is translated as CASSSGFYEQFF.

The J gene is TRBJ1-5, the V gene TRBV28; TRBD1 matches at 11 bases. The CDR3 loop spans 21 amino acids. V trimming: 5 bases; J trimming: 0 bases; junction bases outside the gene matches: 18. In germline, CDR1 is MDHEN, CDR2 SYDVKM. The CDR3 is CASSPISGGQGGSYSNQPQHF. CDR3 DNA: TGTGCCAGCAGTCCAATCTCGGGGGGACAGGGGGGATCGTATAGCAATCAGCCCCAGCATTTT.

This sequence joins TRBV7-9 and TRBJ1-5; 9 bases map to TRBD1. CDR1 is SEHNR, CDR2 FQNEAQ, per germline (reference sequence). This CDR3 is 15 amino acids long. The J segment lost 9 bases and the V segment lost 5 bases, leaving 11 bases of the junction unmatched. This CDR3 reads CASSQGDRAGPPQHF. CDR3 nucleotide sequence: TGTGCCAGCAGCCAAGGGGACAGGGCGGGCCCGCCCCAGCATTTT.

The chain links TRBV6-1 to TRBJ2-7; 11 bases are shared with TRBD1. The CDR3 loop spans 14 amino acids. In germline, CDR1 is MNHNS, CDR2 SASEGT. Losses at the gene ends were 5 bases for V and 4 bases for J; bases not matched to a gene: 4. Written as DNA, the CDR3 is TGTGCCAGCAGTCCGGGACAGGGGGGATACGAGCAGTACTTC. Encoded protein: CASSPGQGGYEQYF.

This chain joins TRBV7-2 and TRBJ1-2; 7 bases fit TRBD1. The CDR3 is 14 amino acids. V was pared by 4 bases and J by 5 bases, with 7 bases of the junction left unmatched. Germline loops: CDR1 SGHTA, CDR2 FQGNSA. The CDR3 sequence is CASSSSSGGYGYTF. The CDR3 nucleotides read TGTGCCAGCAGCTCCTCCTCAGGGGGATATGGCTACACCTTC.

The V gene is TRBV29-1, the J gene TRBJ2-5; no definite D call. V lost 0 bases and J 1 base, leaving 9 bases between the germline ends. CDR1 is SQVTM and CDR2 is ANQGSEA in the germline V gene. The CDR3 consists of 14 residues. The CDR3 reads CSVEDRSSQETQYF. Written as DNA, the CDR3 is TGCAGCGTTGAAGATCGGAGCAGCCAAGAGACCCAGTACTTC.

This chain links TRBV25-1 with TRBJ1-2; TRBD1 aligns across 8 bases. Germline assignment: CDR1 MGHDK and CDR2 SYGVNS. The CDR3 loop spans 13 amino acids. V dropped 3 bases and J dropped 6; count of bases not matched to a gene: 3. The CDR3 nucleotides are TGTGCCAGCAGTGAGACAGGGGATGATGGCTACACCTTC. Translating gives CASSETGDDGYTF.

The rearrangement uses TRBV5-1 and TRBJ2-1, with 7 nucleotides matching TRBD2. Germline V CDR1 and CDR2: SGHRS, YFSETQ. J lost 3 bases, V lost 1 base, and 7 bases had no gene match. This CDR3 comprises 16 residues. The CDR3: CASSLMAGVNYNEQFF. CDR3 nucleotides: TGCGCCAGCAGCTTGATGGCGGGAGTTAACTACAATGAGCAGTTCTTC.

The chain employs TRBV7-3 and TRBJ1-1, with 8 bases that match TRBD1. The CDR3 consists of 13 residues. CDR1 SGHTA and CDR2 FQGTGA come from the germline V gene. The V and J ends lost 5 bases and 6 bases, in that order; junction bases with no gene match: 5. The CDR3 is CASSRQGWAEAFF. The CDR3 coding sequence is TGTGCCAGCAGCAGACAGGGGTGGGCTGAAGCTTTCTTT.

CDR3 sequence (DNA): TGTGCCAGCAGCTTAGACCAACTCCACGGTAACGAGCAGTACTTC. It yields the protein CASSLDQLHGNEQYF. The chain carries TRBV11-2 and TRBJ2-7; D gene ambiguous. This CDR3 comprises 15 residues. Germline assignment: CDR1 SGHAT and CDR2 FQNNGV. V lost 0 bases and J 5 bases, leaving 14 bases between the germline ends. Supplemented by reference TRBV11-2 and TRBJ2-7, the full variable domain reads EAGVAQSPRYKIIEKRQSVAFWCNPISGHATLYWYQQILGQGPKLLIQFQNNGVVDDSQLPKDRFSAERLKGVDSTLKIQPAKLEDSAVYLCASSLDQLHGNEQYFGPGTRLTVT.

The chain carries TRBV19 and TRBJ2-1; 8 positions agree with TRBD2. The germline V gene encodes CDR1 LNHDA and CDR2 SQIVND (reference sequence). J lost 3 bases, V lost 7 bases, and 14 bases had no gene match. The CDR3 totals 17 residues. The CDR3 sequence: CASTPRRGAMDYNEQFF. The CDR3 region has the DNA TGTGCCAGTACTCCGAGGCGGGGGGCTATGGACTACAATGAGCAGTTCTTC.